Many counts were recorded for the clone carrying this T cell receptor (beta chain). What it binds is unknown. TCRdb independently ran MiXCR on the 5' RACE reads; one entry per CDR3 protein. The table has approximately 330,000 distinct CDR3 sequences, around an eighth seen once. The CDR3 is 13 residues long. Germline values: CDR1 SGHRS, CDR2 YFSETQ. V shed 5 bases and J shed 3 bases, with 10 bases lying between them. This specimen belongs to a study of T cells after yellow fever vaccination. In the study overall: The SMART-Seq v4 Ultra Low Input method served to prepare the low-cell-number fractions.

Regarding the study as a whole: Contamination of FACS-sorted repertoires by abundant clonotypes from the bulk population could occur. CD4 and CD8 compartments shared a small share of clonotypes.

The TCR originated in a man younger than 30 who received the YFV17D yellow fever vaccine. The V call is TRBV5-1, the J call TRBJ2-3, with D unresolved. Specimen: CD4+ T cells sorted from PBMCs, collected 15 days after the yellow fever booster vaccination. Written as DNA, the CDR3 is TGCGCCAGCAGTTCCCCAACTACAGATACGCAGTATTTT. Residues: CASSSPTTDTQYF.